These T cell receptor beta chains were read from a single sample in a study of OX40 agonist ivuxolimab in advanced cancers. Repertoires were generated with immunoSEQ multiplex PCR, while TCRdb's copy carries only in-frame clones and drops some. The sample holds over 55,000 clones, about 87% seen once. Sample: CD4+ or CD8+ T cells sorted from blood, taken in a trial of the OX40 agonist ivuxolimab. These receptors were collected from an adult with an advanced solid tumor such as melanoma, head and neck, liver or kidney cancer. The CDR3 runs from the conserved cysteine through the conserved F or W. The D gene is left open where the match is weak. The listing skips clone size in some rows; elsewhere it reads once, few, many or a size class.

V gene,D gene,J gene,CDR3 length,clone size,CDR3 DNA,CDR3 protein
TRBV7-2,.,TRBJ1-1,13,.,TGTGCCAGCAGCGTCCGGGTCAACACTGAAGCTTTCTTT,CASSVRVNTEAFF
TRBV19,.,TRBJ1-2,12,.,TGTGCCTCCCGGCGGGGGTACTATGGCTACACCTTC,CASRRGYYGYTF
TRBV10-3,TRBD2,TRBJ2-3,18,.,TGTGCCATCAGTGAAAGGACTAGCGGGGGGGCTGGCACAGATACGCAGTATTTT,CAISERTSGGAGTDTQYF
TRBV10-3,.,TRBJ1-1,14,.,TGTGCCATCAGTGGTGGGCAGGGGAACACTGAAGCTTTCTTT,CAISGGQGNTEAFF
TRBV9,.,TRBJ2-5,14,.,TGTGCCAGCAGCCCCTTTCTTAGGGGAGAGACCCAGTACTTC,CASSPFLRGETQYF
TRBV20-1,.,TRBJ1-2,11,.,TGCAGCTCCCAGGGACTTCTTTCCTACACCTTC,CSSQGLLSYTF
TRBV5-8,.,TRBJ2-1,12,few,TGTGCCAGCAGCTTGGTAGGGTCGGAGCAGTTCTTC,CASSLVGSEQFF
TRBV5-1,TRBD1,TRBJ2-7,14,.,TGCGCCAGCAGGAGGACAGGGGGGTCATACGAGCAGTACTTC,CASRRTGGSYEQYF
TRBV19,.,TRBJ1-1,15,few,TGTGCCAGTAGTACAATACAGGGCGATTACACTGAAGCTTTCTTT,CASSTIQGDYTEAFF
TRBV6-5,.,TRBJ1-2,14,.,TGTGCCAGCAGTTACTCAGGAAAGGGAGGGGGCTACACCTTC,CASSYSGKGGGYTF
TRBV12-5,.,TRBJ1-1,15,few,TGTGCTAGTGGTTTGGATCCACGGGGGACAACTGAAGCTTTCTTT,CASGLDPRGTTEAFF
TRBV2,.,TRBJ2-2,13,.,TGTGCCAGCATTTGGGGGGCCACCGGGGAGCTGTTTTTT,CASIWGATGELFF
TRBV11-3,.,TRBJ2-2,15,few,TGTGCCAGCAGCCCAACACGGGTTAACACCGGGGAGCTGTTTTTT,CASSPTRVNTGELFF
TRBV5-1,.,TRBJ1-1,15,.,TGCGCCAGCAGCCTGGAGGGGACACCAAAGACTGAAGCTTTCTTT,CASSLEGTPKTEAFF
TRBV12-5,.,TRBJ1-2,15,.,TGTGCTAGTGCTACGGGGCTCGGCAGGGAAGATGGCTACACCTTC,CASATGLGREDGYTF
TRBV5-5,.,TRBJ2-7,18,.,TGTGCCAGCAGCTTGGCCGGGGTGGCGGGGGCAGCCTCTGACGAGCAGTACTTC,CASSLAGVAGAASDEQYF
TRBV5-1,.,TRBJ1-1,14,.,TGCGCCAGCAGCTTGGACAGACAAAACACTGAAGCTTTCTTT,CASSLDRQNTEAFF
TRBV28,.,TRBJ1-2,13,.,TGTGCCAGCTTGGAGAGGGGACCGGAAGGCTACACCTTC,CASLERGPEGYTF
TRBV9,TRBD1,TRBJ2-3,15,.,TGTGCCAGCAGCGTCCTCAGGGGGCTCGCAGATACGCAGTATTTT,CASSVLRGLADTQYF
TRBV11-2,.,TRBJ2-3,15,.,TGTGCCAGCAGCTTGTTTGAGGGTGGCACAGATACGCAGTATTTT,CASSLFEGGTDTQYF
TRBV30,.,TRBJ2-1,12,once,TGTGCCTGGACAACCCGGACGGATGAGCAGTTCTTC,CAWTTRTDEQFF
TRBV28,.,TRBJ2-4,15,.,TGTGCCAGCAGTTTACCCCCGAAGGCCAAAAACATTCAGTACTTC,CASSLPPKAKNIQYF